This TCR beta chain stems from a study of T cell responses to AZD1222 COVID-19 vaccine. Study-level results: The study found Spike-specific TCR breadth and depth rose after two AZD1222 doses.

Here immunoSEQ multiplex PCR was the method, and the copy in TCRdb shows in-frame clones only, minus some. The repertoire holds tens of thousands of clones, with around 90% as singletons. Note on this clone: Its antigen is undetermined.

The CDR3 consists of 14 residues. The germline CDR1 and CDR2 sequences are SGHNT and YYREEE (reference sequence). V was trimmed by 0 bases and J by 5 bases, leaving 9 bases between them. This receptor was obtained from an adult in good health. This chain connects TRBV5-4 to TRBJ2-1; tentatively, D is TRBD2 (5 bases). Sample: peripheral blood, taken on day 0 of AZD1222 vaccination. The CDR3, as DNA: TGTGCCAGCAGCTTGGAGCGGAGCAACAATGAGCAGTTCTTC. Amino acid sequence: CASSLERSNNEQFF.